What follows are 18 T cell receptor beta chains derived from one specimen sequenced in a study of early T cells in non-severe SARS-CoV-2 infection. MiXCR, applied by TCRdb to the 5' RACE reads, yields one record per CDR3 protein. The profile shows about 48,000 distinct CDR3 sequences, roughly an eighth of them singletons. Sequencing was done on a sample of whole blood. The receptor set was obtained from an adult who was a healthcare worker with PCR-confirmed SARS-CoV-2 infection or an uninfected control (not recorded which).

This clonotype has a count of ten or more. This sequence joins TRBV20-1 and TRBJ2-2; TRBD1 aligns across 7 bases. This CDR3 is built from 13 residues. V shed 5 bases and J 4 bases; nucleotides not matched to a gene: 4. The germline V gene has CDR1 DFQATT and CDR2 SNEGSKA (reference sequence). The CDR3 loop reads CSARQGFTGELFF. The CDR3 region has the DNA TGCAGTGCTCGACAGGGCTTCACCGGGGAGCTGTTTTTT.

This clonotype was detected only a few times. The J gene is TRBJ1-4, the V gene TRBV28; D is unresolved. This CDR3 comprises 16 residues. V lost 3 bases and J 11 bases, leaving 22 bases between the germline ends. From germline, CDR1 is MDHEN and CDR2 SYDVKM. CDR3: CASSFLDAPGLGKLFF. CDR3 nucleotide sequence: TGTGCCAGCAGTTTCTTGGACGCCCCCGGCTTGGGCAAACTGTTTTTT.

Ten or more counts support this clonotype. V is TRBV6-5 and J is TRBJ1-2, with 8 positions matching TRBD1. This CDR3 contains 15 residues. Germline CDR1 MNHEY, CDR2 SVGAGI. After removal of 6 bases from V and 4 bases from J, the junction contained 10 bases not matched to a gene. The CDR3, as DNA: TGTGCCAGCAGAGCACAGGGGGGGATCGTCTATGGCTACACCTTC. This translates into CASRAQGGIVYGYTF.

This clonotype was picked up a small number of times. As DNA, the CDR3 is TGTGCCAGCAGCCATCGCAGACTCCGTGACACTAACGCTGGAAACACCATATATTTT. Translating it yields CASSHRRLRDTNAGNTIYF. This rearrangement joins TRBV7-9 to TRBJ1-3; D uncertain. In germline, CDR1 is SEHNR, CDR2 FQNEAQ (reference sequence). The CDR3 extends over 19 amino acids. V lost 5 bases and J 2 bases, leaving 25 bases between the germline ends.

This clonotype was seen repeatedly, ten times or more. The chain is built from TRBV12-3 or TRBV12-4 and TRBJ2-1, with a weak D call TRBD2 (5 bases). There are 13 residues in the CDR3. Trimming stripped 1 base from V and 9 bases from J, with 10 bases between. CDR3 nucleotides: TGTGCCAGCAGTTTAGTCCTAGGAGGTGAGCAGTTCTTC. Protein: CASSLVLGGEQFF.

This clonotype has just a few counts. This rearrangement joins TRBV28 to TRBJ1-6; D is ambiguous. The germline V and J ends were trimmed by 6 bases and 9 bases, with 9 bases remaining between them. This CDR3 spans 12 amino acids. The V gene's germline CDR1 is MDHEN and CDR2 SYDVKM. The DNA for the CDR3 is TGTGCCAGCAGCCTACAGATTTCACCCCTCCACTTT. Its protein is CASSLQISPLHF.

This clonotype was detected only a few times. The chain carries TRBV7-3 and TRBJ2-1; the match to TRBD2 covers 8 bases. The CDR3 is 17 amino acids. V shed 3 bases, J shed 3 bases, and the junction held 10 bases outside the gene matches. Germline V gene lookup returns CDR1 SGHTA and CDR2 FQGTGA. The CDR3 region is CASSFGVETSVYNEQFF. The CDR3 DNA follows: TGTGCCAGCAGCTTTGGGGTGGAGACTAGCGTCTACAATGAGCAGTTCTTC. The variable domain in full, completed from reference TRBV7-3 and TRBJ2-1, reads GAGVSQTPSNKVTEKGKYVELRCDPISGHTALYWYRQSLGQGPEFLIYFQGTGAADDSGLPNDRFFAVRPEGSVSTLKIQRTERGDSAVYLCASSFGVETSVYNEQFFGPGTRLTVL.

This clonotype was detected ten times or more. Compared with germline, one end of the junction differs, possibly owing to a read error. The V gene is TRBV28, the J gene TRBJ1-3; D not certain. Germline V gene sequence: CDR1 MDHEN, CDR2 SYDVKM. This CDR3 has 17 residues. DNA of the CDR3: TGTGCCAGCAGGCCAGACGGGCAGTTATACTCTGAAAACACCATATATTTT. Translated: CASRPDGQLYSENTIYF. Combining the CDR3 with reference TRBV28 and TRBJ1-3 gives the whole variable domain DVKVTQSSRYLVKRTGEKVFLECVQDMDHENMFWYRQDPGLGLRLIYFSYDVKMKEKGDIPEGYSVSREKKERFSLILESASTNQTSMYLCASRPDGQLYSENTIYFGEGSWLTVV.

The chain links TRBV6-5 to TRBJ1-4; TRBD1 matches 9 bases. V lost 0 bases and J lost 5; bases outside the gene matches: 4. Per germline, CDR1 MNHEY and CDR2 SVGAGI. The CDR3 extends over 16 amino acids. The CDR3 here is CASSYSNRGRNEKLFF. The CDR3, as DNA: TGTGCCAGCAGTTACTCGAACAGGGGGCGGAATGAAAAACTGTTTTTT.

A note on this clonotype: At one end, the junction sequence differs from germline, possibly due to a read error. J is TRBJ2-1 and V is TRBV5-1, with 10 bases aligning to TRBD2. Per germline, CDR1 SGHRS and CDR2 YFSETQ. The CDR3 has 17 amino acids. CDR3 region: CVSSREPLAGLYNEQFF. The CDR3 bases are TGCGTCAGCAGCCGTGAACCACTAGCGGGGCTTTACAATGAGCAGTTCTTC.

The J gene is TRBJ1-2, the V gene TRBV9; possible D gene TRBD1, 6 bases. The CDR3 has 16 residues. Germline V gene data show CDR1 as SGDLS and CDR2 as YYNGEE. V was trimmed by 0 bases and J by 3 bases, leaving 15 bases between them. This CDR3 is CASSVGGQLEDYGYTF. Here the CDR3 DNA reads TGTGCCAGCAGCGTAGGTGGACAGTTGGAGGACTATGGCTACACCTTC.

This clonotype was counted a few times. V gene TRBV6-5 combines with J gene TRBJ1-1; D gene uncertain. CDR1 is MNHEY, CDR2 SVGAGI, per germline. This CDR3 is 12 amino acids long. V lost 5 bases and J 4 bases, leaving 8 bases between the germline ends. The CDR3 is CASSPPGTEAFF. The CDR3 nucleotides are TGTGCCAGCAGTCCCCCAGGCACTGAAGCTTTCTTT.

The table lists this clonotype with many counts. The rearrangement joins TRBV29-1 to TRBJ1-1, with D perhaps matching TRBD1 (6 bases). Germline V gene sequence: CDR1 SQVTM, CDR2 ANQGSEA. The CDR3 sequence is 14 residues long. V was cut by 5 bases and J by 3 bases, with 16 bases left in between. CDR3 sequence (DNA): TGCAGCGTTCTAAGCCAGGGGAGGGACACTGAAGCTTTCTTT. This encodes CSVLSQGRDTEAFF.

This clonotype was counted many times. This rearrangement joins TRBV7-2 to TRBJ1-6; D gene ambiguous. The CDR3 consists of 15 residues. Trimming cost V 6 bases and J 0 bases, with 9 bases left between them. Germline CDR1 reads SGHTA; CDR2 reads FQGNSA. CDR3 protein: CASRRDSSYNSPLHF. The CDR3 region has the DNA TGTGCCAGCAGAAGGGATAGCTCCTATAATTCACCCCTCCACTTT.

At least ten counts were recorded for this clonotype. The chain combines TRBV29-1 with TRBJ1-2; D call uncertain. The CDR3 consists of 11 residues. Trimming pared 3 bases from V and 2 bases from J, leaving 4 bases between. CDR1 is SQVTM and CDR2 is ANQGSEA in the germline V gene. Here the CDR3 reads CSVEGNYGYTF. CDR3 nucleotides: TGCAGCGTTGAGGGAAACTATGGCTACACCTTC.

This clonotype appeared a single time. The V gene is TRBV21-1, the J gene TRBJ1-3; TRBD1 is the table's D call and was not checked against the DNA. TRBV21-1 is a documented pseudogene. The CDR3 is made up of 14 amino acids. CDR3 nucleotides: TGTGCCAGCAGCACCCAGGGTGGAGTGCACACCATATATTTT. It translates to CASSTQGGVHTIYF.

The sample holds a few counts of this clonotype. V usage is TRBV4-1 and J usage is TRBJ1-6; D unclear. Germline CDR1 reads MGHRA; CDR2 reads YSYEKL. The CDR3 covers 16 residues. Trimming stripped 0 bases from V and 4 bases from J, with 10 bases between. The CDR3 DNA follows: TGCGCCAGCAGCCAAGAGTATGATCGGTATAATTCACCCCTCCACTTT. It specifies CASSQEYDRYNSPLHF.

A few counts support this clonotype. The chain recombines TRBV29-1 with TRBJ2-2; 10 nucleotides match TRBD1. Per the germline V gene, CDR1 is SQVTM and CDR2 is ANQGSEA. Germline trimming cut 6 bases from V and 6 bases from J; bases unmatched to any gene: 10. This CDR3 is built from 15 residues. The CDR3 sequence is CSVLGQGGLAGELFF. CDR3 DNA sequence: TGCAGCGTCCTAGGACAGGGGGGTCTGGCCGGGGAGCTGTTTTTT.